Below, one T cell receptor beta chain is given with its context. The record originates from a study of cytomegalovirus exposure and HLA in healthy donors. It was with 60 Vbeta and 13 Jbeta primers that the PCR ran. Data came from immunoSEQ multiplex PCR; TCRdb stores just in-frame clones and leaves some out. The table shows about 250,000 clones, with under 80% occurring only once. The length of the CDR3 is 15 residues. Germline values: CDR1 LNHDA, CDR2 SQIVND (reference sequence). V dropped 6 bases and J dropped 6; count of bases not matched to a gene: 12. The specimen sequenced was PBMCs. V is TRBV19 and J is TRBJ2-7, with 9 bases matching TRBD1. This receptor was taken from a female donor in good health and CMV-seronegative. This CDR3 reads CASSDPGQGISEQYF. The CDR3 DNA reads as TGTGCCAGTAGCGACCCGGGACAGGGTATCAGCGAGCAGTACTTC.